Included here is one TCR beta chain sequence, with context. These data belong to a study of blood T cell repertoires in COVID-19. In the study overall: The United States, Italy and Spain supplied acute and convalescent COVID-19 samples. Sample material is recorded as cDNA or gDNA derived from T cells, B-cell-depleted T cells, or PBMCs.

Per the germline V gene, CDR1 is SGHTS and CDR2 is YDEGEE. The J segment lost 4 bases and the V segment lost 2 bases, leaving 5 bases of the junction unmatched. The CDR3 covers 15 residues. Under the authors' procedure: Reference gene primer amplification in the assay estimated nucleated cell counts. Profiled with immunoSEQ multiplex PCR; TCRdb holds only in-frame clones, not every one. That table supplies the V and J calls and clone size; D and trimming were determined from the DNA. Of approximately 230,000 clones in the sample, roughly 85% were seen once. This TCR was recovered from a man in his thirties or forties who had recovered from COVID-19. The sequencing input was peripheral blood. V usage is TRBV5-8 and J usage is TRBJ2-3, with 9 bases matching TRBD1. The CDR3 DNA reads as TGTGCCAGCAGCTTTATGGGACAGGGCGCAGATACGCAGTATTTT. The encoded protein is CASSFMGQGADTQYF.